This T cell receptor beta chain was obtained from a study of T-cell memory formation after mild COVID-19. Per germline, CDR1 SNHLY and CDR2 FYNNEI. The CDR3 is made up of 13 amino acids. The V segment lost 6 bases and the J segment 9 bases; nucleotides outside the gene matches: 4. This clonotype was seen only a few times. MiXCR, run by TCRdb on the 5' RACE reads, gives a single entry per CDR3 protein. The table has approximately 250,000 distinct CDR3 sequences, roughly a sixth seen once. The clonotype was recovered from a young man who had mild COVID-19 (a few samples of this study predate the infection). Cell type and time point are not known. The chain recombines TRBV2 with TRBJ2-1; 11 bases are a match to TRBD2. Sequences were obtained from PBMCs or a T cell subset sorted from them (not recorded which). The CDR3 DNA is TGTGCCAGCAGGACTAGCGGGGTAGGTGAGCAGTTCTTC. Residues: CASRTSGVGEQFF.